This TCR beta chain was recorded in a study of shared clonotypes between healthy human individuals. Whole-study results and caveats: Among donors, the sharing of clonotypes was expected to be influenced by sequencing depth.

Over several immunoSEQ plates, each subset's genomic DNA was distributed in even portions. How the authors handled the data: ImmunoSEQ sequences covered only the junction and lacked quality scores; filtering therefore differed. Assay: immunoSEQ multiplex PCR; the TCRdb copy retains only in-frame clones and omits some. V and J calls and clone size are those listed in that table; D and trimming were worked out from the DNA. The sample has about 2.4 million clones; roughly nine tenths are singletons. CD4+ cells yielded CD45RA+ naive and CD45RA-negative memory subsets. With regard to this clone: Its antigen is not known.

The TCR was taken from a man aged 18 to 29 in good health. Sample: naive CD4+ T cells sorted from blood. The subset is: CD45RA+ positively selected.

Written as DNA, the CDR3 is TGCGCCAGCAGCTTCGACAGGGTCCAAAATGAGCAGTTCTTC. Its protein is CASSFDRVQNEQFF. The chain joins TRBV5-1 to TRBJ2-1; 7 bases agree with TRBD1. CDR1 and CDR2 (germline): SGHRS, YFSETQ. This CDR3 has 14 residues. V dropped 2 bases and J dropped 7; count of bases not matched to a gene: 6.